This TCR beta chain was found in a study of blood T cell repertoires in COVID-19 (dated by TCRdb to 2019 to 2021). For the study in its entirety: Collaborator samples came from the United States, Italy and Spain and covered acute and convalescent phases of COVID-19. The material from the prospective study consisted of cDNA or gDNA derived from T cells, B-cell-depleted T cells, or PBMCs. Deeply sampled blood TCRbeta repertoires from subjects exposed to, actively infected with, or recovered from COVID-19 were included in the dataset. The repertoires were released in a freely available public database meant as a resource for research on the immune response to SARS-CoV-2. The samples were drawn from two sources: the first 160 participants of the ongoing ImmuneRACE study, and 950 to 1,500 subjects contributed by 6 global collaborators. Sample metadata almost always included a de-identified subject ID, COVID-19 status, age in years and sex. HLA class I and class II types, where available, came from metadata supplied by the sample provider rather than from assay-based typing.

As to this clone: Its target antigen remains unknown. Base qualities are not at hand, and no much larger clone is one base apart.

Collaborating institutions collected whole blood in K2EDTA tubes following their own protocols. For TCRbeta analysis, collaborator samples were shipped as frozen whole blood, as isolated PBMCs, or as DNA extracted from either sample type. TCRbeta CDR3 regions were amplified from genomic DNA using the immunoSEQ Assay, a bias-controlled multiplex PCR. The authors' analysis ran thus. The number of nucleated cells in each sample was estimated from the amplification of reference gene primers within the assay. Sequence reads were collapsed and filtered to measure the absolute abundance of every unique TCRbeta CDR3 rearrangement. Productive Simpson clonality was computed per sample as the square root of Simpson's diversity index over productive rearrangements. What TCRdb holds here is the immuneACCESS table cut down to in-frame rearrangements. Part of the clones is not present; checked against another copy, under half of the missing clones reflect an unresolved V gene, and the others are unexplained. D and trimming come from the DNA, and the V and J calls and clone size come from that table. Across this sample there are approximately 180,000 clones, with 80% to 90% seen only once. Roughly 3.5% of the sample lies in the top ten.

General study outcomes and caveats: How much clinical and demographic metadata was included differed by source and by participant, and the metadata was provided uncurated.

Taken from the germline V gene, the CDR1 and CDR2 loops are SGHRS and YFSETQ. CDR3 length: 16 amino acids, cysteine to phenylalanine. Of all the DNA, just the CDR3 is kept, 48 bases in frame from base 1. For this chain, trimming is 2 bases at the V end and 3 bases at the J end, and the number of junction bases without a gene match is 7. This TCR derives from a man between 60 and 70 years old with acute or convalescent COVID-19. What was sequenced was peripheral blood. The rearranged segments are TRBV5-1 and TRBJ2-1; TRBD2 aligns with 8 central bases. The CDR3 in this case is CASSFLTSGGYNEQFF. The DNA reads as follows: TGCGCCAGCAGCTTTTTAACTAGCGGAGGCTACAATGAGCAGTTCTTC. Extended through the reference TRBV5-1 and TRBJ2-1 proteins, this CDR3 yields the full variable domain: KAGVTQTPRYLIKTRGQQVTLSCSPISGHRSVSWYQQTPGQGLQFLFEYFSETQRNKGNFPGRFSGRQFSNSRSEMNVSTLELGDSALYLCASSFLTSGGYNEQFFGPGTRLTVL.